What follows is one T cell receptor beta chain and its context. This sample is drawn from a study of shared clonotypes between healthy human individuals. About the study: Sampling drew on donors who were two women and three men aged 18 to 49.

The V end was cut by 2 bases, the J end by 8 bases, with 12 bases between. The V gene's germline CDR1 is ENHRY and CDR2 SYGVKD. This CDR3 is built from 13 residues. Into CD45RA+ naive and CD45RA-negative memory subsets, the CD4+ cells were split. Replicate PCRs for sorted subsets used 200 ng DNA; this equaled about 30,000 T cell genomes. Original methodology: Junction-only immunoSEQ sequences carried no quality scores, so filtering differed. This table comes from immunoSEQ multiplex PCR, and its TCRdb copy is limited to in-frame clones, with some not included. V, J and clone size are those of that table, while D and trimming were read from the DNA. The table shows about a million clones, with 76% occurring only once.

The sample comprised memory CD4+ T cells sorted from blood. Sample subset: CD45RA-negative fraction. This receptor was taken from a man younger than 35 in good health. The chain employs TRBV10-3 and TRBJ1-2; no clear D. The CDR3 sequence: CAISEGPTGGYTF. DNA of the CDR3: TGTGCCATCAGTGAGGGTCCCACGGGGGGCTACACCTTC.